The rows below give T cell receptor beta chains drawn from one sample of a study of shared clonotypes between healthy human individuals. The method was immunoSEQ multiplex PCR; TCRdb's version includes in-frame clones alone and lacks a portion of them. The table has roughly 500,000 clones, 81% seen once. The sequenced material came from PBMCs. The receptors were gathered from a middle-aged woman in good health. Some clones in this sample may be carry-over from other donors' samples. Both conserved end residues are part of each CDR3. D genes are given only for firm matches. Clone size is given for some rows only: seen once, a few or many times, or a class if the clone is expanded.

cdr3_aa cdr3_nt clone_size j_call v_call d_call
CAWRGEAYNEQFF TGTGCCTGGAGAGGGGAAGCCTACAATGAGCAGTTCTTC NA TRBJ2-1 TRBV30 NA
CASSLFSGPKRFYEQYF TGTGCCAGCAGCTTATTCAGCGGACCTAAGCGGTTCTACGAGCAGTACTTC NA TRBJ2-7 TRBV11-2 NA
CSVEVGLALTGELFF TGCAGCGTTGAAGTGGGACTAGCGCTTACCGGGGAGCTGTTTTTT NA TRBJ2-2 TRBV29-1 TRBD2
CASSNRGRTIYF TGTGCCAGCAGCAACCGGGGCAGAACCATATATTTT NA TRBJ1-3 TRBV21-1 NA
CATTGVNTEAFF TGTGCCACAACAGGGGTGAACACTGAAGCTTTCTTT NA TRBJ1-1 TRBV2 TRBD1
CASKGLAIGKNIQYF TGTGCCAGCAAGGGCCTAGCGATAGGCAAAAACATTCAGTACTTC NA TRBJ2-4 TRBV2 NA
CASTQVGGFYTEAFF TGTGCCAGCACCCAGGTTGGGGGATTTTACACTGAAGCTTTCTTT NA TRBJ1-1 TRBV7-2 NA
CASSLGLAGVSGELFF TGTGCCAGCAGCCTTGGACTAGCGGGTGTCTCCGGGGAGCTGTTTTTT NA TRBJ2-2 TRBV4-2 TRBD2
CASSERLAGAHGEQFF TGTGCCAGCAGTGAACGCCTAGCGGGAGCCCATGGTGAGCAGTTCTTC NA TRBJ2-1 TRBV2 TRBD2
CASSGDRLAEPYEQYF TGTGCCAGCAGTGGAGACCGACTAGCGGAGCCCTACGAGCAGTACTTC NA TRBJ2-7 TRBV2 TRBD2
CASSLGPLVGGPSYEQYF TGTGCCAGCAGCTTAGGCCCCTTAGTAGGGGGCCCTTCCTACGAGCAGTACTTC once TRBJ2-7 TRBV7-8 TRBD1
CASSLGQGFQPYEQYF TGTGCCAGCAGTTTAGGACAGGGTTTCCAACCGTACGAGCAGTACTTC NA TRBJ2-7 TRBV28 TRBD1
CASSPPTNPYEQYF TGTGCCAGCTCACCCCCGACAAACCCCTACGAGCAGTACTTC NA TRBJ2-7 TRBV18 NA
CASSELTNQETQYF TGTGCCAGCAGTGAATTGACTAACCAAGAGACCCAGTACTTC few TRBJ2-5 TRBV2 NA
CASSSGLGTTDTQYF TGTGCCAGCAGCTCAGGACTGGGTACCACAGATACGCAGTATTTT NA TRBJ2-3 TRBV9 NA
CASSPRLAGDTDTQYF TGTGCCAGCAGCCCCAGACTAGCGGGAGACACAGATACGCAGTATTTT NA TRBJ2-3 TRBV7-8 TRBD2
CASRGQTSSYEQYF TGTGCCAGTAGAGGACAGACGAGCTCCTACGAGCAGTACTTC NA TRBJ2-7 TRBV19 NA
CASSLDLLEQYF TGTGCCAGCAGCTTAGATCTCCTCGAGCAGTACTTC NA TRBJ2-7 TRBV7-2 NA
CASSEVGQGATNPYEQYF TGTGCCAGCAGTGAAGTGGGACAGGGGGCGACCAATCCCTACGAGCAGTACTTC NA TRBJ2-7 TRBV2 TRBD1
CASSLVASGRTSSYEQYF TGTGCCAGCAGCTTAGTGGCTAGCGGGAGGACGAGCTCCTACGAGCAGTACTTC few TRBJ2-7 TRBV7-2 TRBD2
CAIPRGRGTEAFF TGTGCCATCCCCAGGGGGCGCGGGACTGAAGCTTTCTTT NA TRBJ1-1 TRBV21-1 NA
CATSRQQAGGPQHF TGTGCCACCAGCAGACAGCAAGCGGGGGGGCCCCAGCATTTT NA TRBJ1-5 TRBV15 NA
CAWSSLPGPLGNEQFF TGTGCCTGGAGCTCTCTCCCGGGACCATTAGGGAATGAGCAGTTCTTC NA TRBJ2-1 TRBV30 NA
CAITPDREGTQYF TGTGCCATCACCCCGGACAGGGAGGGGACCCAGTACTTC NA TRBJ2-5 TRBV2 NA
CATTRTGPNYGYTF TGTGCCACCACTAGGACAGGACCCAACTATGGCTACACCTTC NA TRBJ1-2 TRBV19 TRBD1
CASSATTGAINQPQHF TGTGCCAGCAGTGCCACGACAGGGGCGATCAATCAGCCCCAGCATTTT NA TRBJ1-5 TRBV6-4 TRBD1
CASSLRQGGDTQYF TGTGCCAGCAGCTTACGACAGGGAGGAGATACGCAGTATTTT NA TRBJ2-3 TRBV5-4 NA
CATTDRASYEQYF TGTGCCACCACGGACAGAGCCTCCTACGAGCAGTACTTC NA TRBJ2-7 TRBV10-3 NA
CASSGGPGLIGGYTF TGTGCCAGCAGCGGCGGCCCGGGCCTAATTGGCGGCTACACCTTC NA TRBJ1-2 TRBV6-1 NA
CASSWRDRVGAGELFF TGTGCCAGCAGCTGGCGGGACAGGGTAGGGGCCGGGGAGCTGTTTTTT NA TRBJ2-2 TRBV27 TRBD1
CASSPNSGFDTEAFF TGTGCCAGCTCACCAAATTCAGGGTTTGACACTGAAGCTTTCTTT NA TRBJ1-1 TRBV18 NA
CASSPNGGPYEQYF TGTGCCAGCAGCCCGAATGGGGGTCCCTACGAGCAGTACTTC NA TRBJ2-7 TRBV7-3 NA
CASSLWTGVTDTQYF TGTGCCAGCAGCCTTTGGACAGGGGTGACAGATACGCAGTATTTT NA TRBJ2-3 TRBV9 TRBD1
CASSIGQGAEAFF TGTGCCAGTAGTATCGGACAGGGGGCTGAAGCTTTCTTT NA TRBJ1-1 TRBV19 TRBD1
CASRRESSYEQYF TGTGCCAGCAGGCGGGAGAGCTCCTACGAGCAGTACTTC NA TRBJ2-7 TRBV6-1 TRBD2
CASSLGSNQETQYF TGTGCCAGCAGCTTAGGAAGCAATCAAGAGACCCAGTACTTC NA TRBJ2-5 TRBV11-2 NA
CASSFGRGRDTQYF TGTGCCAGCAGCTTCGGACGGGGTAGGGATACGCAGTATTTT NA TRBJ2-3 TRBV11-2 NA
CASSTVREPGYGYTF TGTGCCAGCAGCACCGTGCGGGAGCCAGGGTATGGCTACACCTTC once TRBJ1-2 TRBV2 NA
CASSLLRTSNVPYEQYF TGTGCCAGCAGCTTGTTAAGAACCTCAAACGTCCCCTACGAGCAGTACTTC NA TRBJ2-7 TRBV5-8 NA
CASSLLPGQGGEKLFF TGTGCCAGCAGTCTACTACCGGGACAGGGCGGGGAAAAACTGTTTTTT NA TRBJ1-4 TRBV27 TRBD1
CASSPQGQSNQPQHF TGTGCCAGCAGCCCACAGGGGCAAAGCAATCAGCCCCAGCATTTT once TRBJ1-5 TRBV9 TRBD1
CASSSRGDSGNTIYF TGTGCCAGCAGCTCTAGGGGGGACTCTGGAAACACCATATATTTT NA TRBJ1-3 TRBV9 NA
CATRPGGRDPEAFF TGCGCCACAAGACCCGGGGGGCGAGACCCTGAAGCTTTCTTT once TRBJ1-1 TRBV5-1 NA
CASSLLGGTYEQYF TGTGCCAGCAGCTTACTGGGGGGAACCTACGAGCAGTACTTC NA TRBJ2-7 TRBV11-2 NA
CASINLGSPYEQYF TGTGCCAGCATCAACCTCGGGAGCCCCTACGAGCAGTACTTC few TRBJ2-7 TRBV27 NA
CASSPDGSQPQHF TGTGCCAGCTCACCCGACGGGTCACAGCCCCAGCATTTT NA TRBJ1-5 TRBV18 NA
CASSMRQGTQYF TGTGCCAGCAGCATGCGACAGGGTACGCAGTATTTT NA TRBJ2-3 TRBV5-6 TRBD1